This TCR beta chain was profiled in a study of blood T cell repertoires in COVID-19. Study-wide context: Sources were T cells, B-cell-depleted T cells, or PBMCs; the material itself was cDNA or gDNA.

Germline V gene data show CDR1 as SGDLS and CDR2 as YYNGEE. V was pared by 1 base and J by 6 bases, with 7 bases of the junction left unmatched. The CDR3 contains 15 residues. Under the authors' procedure: Estimation of nucleated cell counts relied on the amplification of reference gene primers. Generated by immunoSEQ multiplex PCR, the TCRdb table keeps only in-frame clones and is missing some. For V, J and clone size, that table is used; D and trimming come from the DNA. The sample consists of approximately 73,000 clones, 75% to 90% of them appearing once. The TCR was taken from a man older than 75 with acute or convalescent COVID-19. Sequenced sample: peripheral blood. This rearrangement joins TRBV9 to TRBJ2-1; 7 nucleotides match TRBD2. CDR3 DNA sequence: TGTGCCAGCAGCGTAAGGGCGGGGGTACTCAATGAGCAGTTCTTC. This encodes CASSVRAGVLNEQFF.